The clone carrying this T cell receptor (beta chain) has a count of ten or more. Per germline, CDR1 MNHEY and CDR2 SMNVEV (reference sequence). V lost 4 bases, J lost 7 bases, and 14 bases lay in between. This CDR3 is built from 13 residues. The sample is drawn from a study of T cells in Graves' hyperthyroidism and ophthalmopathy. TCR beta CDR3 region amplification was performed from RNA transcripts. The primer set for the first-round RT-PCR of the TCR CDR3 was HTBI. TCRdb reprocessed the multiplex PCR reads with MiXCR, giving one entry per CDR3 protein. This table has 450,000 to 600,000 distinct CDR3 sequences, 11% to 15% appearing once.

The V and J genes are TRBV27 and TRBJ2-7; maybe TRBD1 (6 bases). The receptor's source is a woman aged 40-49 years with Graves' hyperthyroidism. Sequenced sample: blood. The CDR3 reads CASSSQGIGEQYF. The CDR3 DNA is TGTGCCAGCAGTTCCCAGGGGATTGGGGAGCAGTACTTC.